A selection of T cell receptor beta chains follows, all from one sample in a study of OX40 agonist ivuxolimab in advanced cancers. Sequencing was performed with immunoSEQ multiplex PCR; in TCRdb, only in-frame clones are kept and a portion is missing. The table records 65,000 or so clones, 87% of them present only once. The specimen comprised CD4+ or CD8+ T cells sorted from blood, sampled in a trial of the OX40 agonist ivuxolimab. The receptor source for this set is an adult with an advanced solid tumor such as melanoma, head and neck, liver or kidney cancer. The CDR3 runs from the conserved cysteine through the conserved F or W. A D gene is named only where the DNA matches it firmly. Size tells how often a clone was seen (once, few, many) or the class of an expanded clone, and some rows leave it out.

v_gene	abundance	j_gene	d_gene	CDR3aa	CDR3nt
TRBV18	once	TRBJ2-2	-	CASSPLRQGSTGELFF	TGTGCCAGCTCACCATTAAGGCAGGGGAGTACCGGGGAGCTGTTTTTT
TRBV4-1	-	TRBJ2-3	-	CASSSPRDTQYF	TGCGCCAGCTCAAGCCCCCGGGATACGCAGTATTTT
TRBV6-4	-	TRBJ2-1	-	CASSDRGGLDYNEQFF	TGTGCCAGCAGTGACCGTGGGGGGCTGGACTACAATGAGCAGTTCTTC
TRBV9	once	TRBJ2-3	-	CASKDGNPNDPDTQYF	TGTGCCAGCAAAGACGGGAATCCTAACGACCCGGATACGCAGTATTTT
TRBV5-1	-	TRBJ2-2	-	CASTVRPLNTGELFF	TGCGCCAGCACCGTACGGCCCTTAAACACCGGGGAGCTGTTTTTT
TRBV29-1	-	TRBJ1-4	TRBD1	CSVSGQGAIEKLFF	TGCAGCGTCTCCGGACAGGGGGCAATTGAAAAACTGTTTTTT
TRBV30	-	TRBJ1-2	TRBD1	CAWSVGGTGGSYGYTF	TGTGCCTGGAGTGTGGGAGGGACAGGGGGCAGCTATGGCTACACCTTC
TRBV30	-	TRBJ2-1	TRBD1	CAWSVGQANEQFF	TGTGCCTGGAGTGTAGGACAGGCCAATGAGCAGTTCTTC
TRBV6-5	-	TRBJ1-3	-	CASTQGFSGNTIYF	TGTGCCAGCACTCAGGGTTTCTCTGGAAACACCATATATTTT
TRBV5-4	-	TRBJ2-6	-	CASSLGSGANVLTF	TGTGCCAGCAGCTTGGGCTCTGGGGCCAACGTCCTGACTTTC
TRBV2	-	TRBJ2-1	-	CASSVGPEQFF	TGTGCCAGCAGTGTGGGTCCTGAGCAGTTCTTC
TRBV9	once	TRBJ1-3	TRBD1	CASSPRTGVGNTIYF	TGTGCCAGCAGCCCTAGGACAGGGGTCGGAAACACCATATATTTT
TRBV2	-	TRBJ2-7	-	CASSDDQMGEQYF	TGTGCCAGCAGTGATGATCAAATGGGGGAGCAGTACTTC
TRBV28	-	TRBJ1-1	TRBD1	CASSFRGRGNTEAFF	TGTGCCAGCAGTTTCAGGGGGCGAGGGAACACTGAAGCTTTCTTT
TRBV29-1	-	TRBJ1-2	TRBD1	CSVTGTGPYGYTF	TGCAGCGTTACCGGGACAGGACCTTATGGCTACACCTTC
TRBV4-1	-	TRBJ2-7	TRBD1	CASSQTGDYEQYF	TGCGCCAGCAGCCAAACAGGGGACTACGAGCAGTACTTC
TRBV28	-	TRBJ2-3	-	CASSLGGGGADTQYF	TGTGCCAGCAGTTTAGGAGGGGGCGGTGCAGATACGCAGTATTTT
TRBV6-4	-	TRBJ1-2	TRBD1	CASSEGQGLYGYTF	TGTGCCAGCAGTGAGGGACAGGGGCTCTATGGCTACACCTTC
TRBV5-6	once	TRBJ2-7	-	CASSRRRLALNEQYF	TGTGCCAGCAGCCGGAGGCGACTTGCGCTAAACGAGCAGTACTTC
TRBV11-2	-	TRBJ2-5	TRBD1	CASSLSRGRETQYF	TGTGCCAGCAGCTTGAGTAGGGGGCGAGAGACCCAGTACTTC
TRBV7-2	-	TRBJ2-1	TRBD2	CASSPQAGVLNEQFF	TGTGCCAGCAGCCCTCAAGCGGGAGTGTTAAATGAGCAGTTCTTC
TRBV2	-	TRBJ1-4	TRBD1	CASSRQGGNEKLFF	TGTGCCAGCAGCCGACAGGGCGGGAATGAAAAACTGTTTTTT
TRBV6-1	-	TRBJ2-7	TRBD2	CASRIAGPLYEQYF	TGTGCCAGCAGGATAGCGGGGCCCCTCTACGAGCAGTACTTC
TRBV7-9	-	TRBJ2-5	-	CASSLRGPGLRRVETQYF	TGTGCCAGCAGCTTAAGGGGGCCGGGACTACGCAGGGTGGAGACCCAGTACTTC
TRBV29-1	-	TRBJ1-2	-	CSVDRGEYYGYTF	TGCAGCGTTGACAGGGGAGAGTATTATGGCTACACCTTC
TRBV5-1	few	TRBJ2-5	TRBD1	CASSQTGGEETQYF	TGCGCCAGCAGCCAAACAGGGGGCGAAGAGACCCAGTACTTC
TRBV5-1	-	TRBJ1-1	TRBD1	CASSSGQDEAFF	TGCGCCAGCAGCTCGGGACAGGACGAAGCTTTCTTT
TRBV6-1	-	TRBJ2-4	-	CASSGKSWGNIQYF	TGTGCCAGCAGTGGGAAGAGCTGGGGGAACATTCAGTACTTC
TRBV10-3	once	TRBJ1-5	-	CAIGAPNQPQHF	TGTGCCATCGGAGCCCCTAATCAGCCCCAGCATTTT
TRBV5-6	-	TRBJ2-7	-	CASSLNGAYEQYF	TGTGCCAGCAGCTTGAACGGAGCCTACGAGCAGTACTTC